The 27 T cell receptor beta chains given below trace back to one sample, sequenced in a study of blood T cells in healthy people across ages. Primers used in a second PCR of about 6 to 12 cycles were a sample-barcoded 5' primer and a J-beta primer mix. Each CDR3 protein gets one entry after TCRdb re-called the 5' RACE reads with MiXCR. The table has 1,300,000 or so distinct CDR3 sequences, approximately 60% seen once. The source material was blood. The receptor set was obtained from a man aged 18 to 30 in good health.

This chain joins TRBV10-3 and TRBJ2-5; TRBD2 is a possible D gene (5 bases). The assigned J gene may be wrong: the sequence end matches TRBJ2-7 better. Germline CDR1 and CDR2: ENHRY and SYGVKD. CDR3 length: 14 residues. CDR3 protein: CAIRSSGNNYEQYF. DNA of the CDR3: TGTGCCATCAGGAGTTCCGGGAATAACTACGAGCAGTACTTC.

The rearrangement uses TRBV11-2 and TRBJ2-2; 9 nucleotides line up with TRBD1. Germline loops: CDR1 SGHAT, CDR2 FQNNGV. There are 18 residues in the CDR3. The J segment lost 1 base and the V segment lost 5 bases, leaving 11 bases of the junction unmatched. The CDR3 spells CASSPFLGQGRNTGELFF. In nucleotides, the CDR3 is TGTGCCAGCAGCCCCTTCCTGGGACAGGGTCGGAACACCGGGGAGCTGTTTTTT. Variable domain in full (rest from reference TRBV11-2 and TRBJ2-2): EAGVAQSPRYKIIEKRQSVAFWCNPISGHATLYWYQQILGQGPKLLIQFQNNGVVDDSQLPKDRFSAERLKGVDSTLKIQPAKLEDSAVYLCASSPFLGQGRNTGELFFGEGSRLTVL.

The chain has TRBV29-1 and TRBJ1-1; a weak D match, TRBD1 (6 bases). CDR1 and CDR2 (germline): SQVTM, ANQGSEA. The CDR3 length is 14 residues. The ends were cut back, 8 bases at V and 1 base at J, with 17 bases in the middle. CDR3 protein: CSSLRGGGNTEAFF. The DNA for the CDR3 is TGCAGCAGCCTGCGAGGGGGGGGGAACACTGAAGCTTTCTTT.

The CDR3 DNA follows: TGTGCCAGCAGCTGGGAGACTAGTTCCTACGAGCAGTACTTC. This translates into CASSWETSSYEQYF. This chain joins TRBV11-2 and TRBJ2-7, with D maybe TRBD2 (6 bases). There are 14 residues in the CDR3. V was clipped by 4 bases and J by 1 base, with 11 bases between them. Germline loops: CDR1 SGHAT, CDR2 FQNNGV.

The chain uses TRBV7-9 and TRBJ2-7; 9 positions match TRBD1. The V gene's germline CDR1 is SEHNR and CDR2 FQNEAQ (reference sequence). The CDR3 is 16 amino acids. V dropped 4 bases and J dropped 3; count of bases not matched to a gene: 10. The CDR3 protein is CASSSAPDRGIYEQYF. The CDR3, as DNA: TGTGCCAGCAGCTCGGCCCCGGACAGGGGCATCTACGAGCAGTACTTC.

The chain is built from TRBV20-1 and TRBJ2-5; the D call may be TRBD1 or TRBD2 (5 bases each). With the DNA end fitting TRBJ2-7 better, the J assignment may be wrong. CDR1 and CDR2 from the germline V gene are DFQATT and SNEGSKA (reference sequence). CDR3 length: 13 residues. The CDR3 DNA reads as TGCAGTGCTGGGGCCAAGAGGGGCTACGAGCAGTACTTC. Protein product: CSAGAKRGYEQYF.

In this sample, this clonotype turned up a few times. As DNA, the CDR3 is TGTGCCAGCAGCCAAGACGACAGGGGAGGGGACACTGAAGCTTTCTTT. Translating gives CASSQDDRGGDTEAFF. This chain joins TRBV4-2 and TRBJ1-1; 8 bases map to TRBD1. The J segment lost 3 bases and the V segment lost 0 bases, leaving 6 bases of the junction unmatched. This CDR3 contains 16 residues. Germline CDR1 reads LGHNA; CDR2 reads YNFKEQ.

V usage is TRBV29-1 and J usage is TRBJ2-2; 8 bases agree with TRBD1. Trimming removed 7 bases from V and 1 base from J; junction bases left unmatched: 2. CDR3 length equals 13 residues. Per germline, CDR1 SQVTM and CDR2 ANQGSEA. CDR3: CSGGTGNTGELFF. The CDR3 bases are TGCAGCGGTGGGACAGGGAACACCGGGGAGCTGTTTTTT.

This chain uses TRBV20-1 with TRBJ2-5; D unclear. The CDR3 is made up of 14 amino acids. With 0 bases removed from V and 2 bases from J, the gap between germline ends came to 10 bases. Germline CDR1 and CDR2: DFQATT and SNEGSKA (reference sequence). The CDR3 is CSARDSRYQETQYF. CDR3 coding DNA: TGCAGTGCTAGAGATTCCAGGTATCAAGAGACCCAGTACTTC.

A few counts support this clonotype. The V gene is TRBV27, the J gene TRBJ2-5; no definite D call. The germline gives CDR1 MNHEY, CDR2 SMNVEV (reference sequence). CDR3 length equals 11 residues. V lost 8 bases and J 4 bases, leaving 8 bases between the germline ends. The CDR3 DNA is TGTGCCAGCGCGATTGGAGAGACCCAGTACTTC. Translated, it gives CASAIGETQYF.

This chain links TRBV7-9 with TRBJ2-7; 11 bases fit TRBD2. V shed 6 bases, J shed 0 bases, and the junction held 7 bases outside the gene matches. This CDR3 is built from 16 residues. CDR1 SEHNR and CDR2 FQNEAQ come from the germline V gene (reference sequence). The CDR3 region is CASSPSGGILSYEQYF. The DNA of the CDR3 is TGTGCCAGCAGTCCTAGCGGGGGGATCCTCTCCTACGAGCAGTACTTC.

This rearrangement joins TRBV20-1 to TRBJ2-7; unclear D gene. The CDR3 runs to 14 residues. V lost 0 bases and J 0 bases, leaving 9 bases between the germline ends. In germline, CDR1 is DFQATT, CDR2 SNEGSKA (reference sequence). DNA of the CDR3: TGCAGTGCTAGAGATGCCAGGAGCTCCTACGAGCAGTACTTC. Translation gives CSARDARSSYEQYF.

The chain joins TRBV20-1 to TRBJ2-1, with TRBD1 matching over 10 bases. The CDR3 loop spans 14 amino acids. Germline-derived CDR1 and CDR2 are DFQATT and SNEGSKA (reference sequence). Trimming took 4 bases from V and 7 from J; bases not matched to a gene: 7. The chain's CDR3 is CSAMDRGYLNEQFF. The DNA for the CDR3 is TGCAGTGCTATGGACAGGGGGTACCTTAATGAGCAGTTCTTC.

The rearrangement uses TRBV18 and TRBJ2-5; D possibly corresponds to TRBD1 (6 bases). TRBJ2-1 matches the DNA end more closely, so the J call is doubtful. The CDR3 runs to 14 residues. Germline V gives CDR1 KGHSH, CDR2 LQKENI. This CDR3 reads CASSPTDRQETQFF. DNA for the CDR3: TGTGCCAGCTCACCTACGGACAGACAAGAGACCCAGTTCTTC.

CDR3 region: CASSPGHSSSYEQYF. The DNA of the CDR3 is TGTGCCAGCAGTCCAGGACACTCAAGCTCCTACGAGCAGTACTTC. V usage is TRBV28 and J usage is TRBJ2-7; D may be TRBD1 (5 bases). Germline CDR1 is MDHEN and CDR2 is SYDVKM. The length of the CDR3 is 15 residues. Trimming left V 5 bases short and J 0 bases short, with 14 bases between.

This clonotype has more than one count but fewer than ten. The V gene is TRBV20-1, the J gene TRBJ1-4, with 8 bases that match TRBD1. Trimming removed 3 bases from V and 7 bases from J; junction bases left unmatched: 10. The CDR3 spans 15 residues. Germline assignment: CDR1 DFQATT and CDR2 SNEGSKA (reference sequence). The CDR3 loop reads CSASPPGGVSEKLFF. CDR3 sequence (DNA): TGCAGTGCTAGCCCCCCAGGGGGCGTGAGTGAAAAACTGTTTTTT.

The chain employs TRBV12-3 or TRBV12-4 and TRBJ2-1; D is uncertain. V dropped 6 bases and J dropped 8 bases, with 11 bases sitting between them. The CDR3 has 12 residues. CDR3 coding DNA: TGTGCCAGCAGCCCCGTCCGGGATGAGCAGTTCTTC. Translating gives CASSPVRDEQFF.

This clonotype was observed a single time. This chain links TRBV20-1 with TRBJ2-1, with 15 bases matching TRBD2. CDR1 and CDR2 (germline): DFQATT, SNEGSKA (reference sequence). V trimming: 1 base; J trimming: 2 bases; junction bases outside the gene matches: 3. The CDR3 consists of 17 residues. The CDR3 nucleotides read TGCAGTGCTAGAGGGGGACTAGCGGGAGGTACCTACAATGAGCAGTTCTTC. Residues: CSARGGLAGGTYNEQFF.

The rearrangement joins TRBV24-1 to TRBJ2-7, with a tentative D call TRBD2 (6 bases). The CDR3 loop spans 16 amino acids. V was pared by 1 base and J by 6 bases, with 18 bases between. Germline CDR1 KGHDR, CDR2 SFDVKD. The CDR3 loop reads CATSDFVQGGWGEQYF. In DNA, the CDR3 is TGTGCCACCAGTGATTTCGTGCAGGGAGGATGGGGCGAGCAGTACTTC.

Concerning this clonotype itself: The junction does not match germline at one end; this may be a read error. V is TRBV7-2 and J is TRBJ2-3; 10 bases agree with TRBD2. Per the germline V gene, CDR1 is SGHTA and CDR2 is FQGNSA. The CDR3 contains 15 residues. The CDR3 protein is CAGSLTSGAPDTQYF. The CDR3 bases are TGTGCCGGCAGCTTAACTAGCGGGGCCCCAGATACGCAGTATTTT.

This clonotype appeared a few times. The V and J genes are TRBV27 and TRBJ1-2, with D possibly TRBD1 on 5 matching bases. Trimming removed 5 bases at V and 4 bases at J, with 11 bases between. In germline, CDR1 is MNHEY, CDR2 SMNVEV (reference sequence). The CDR3 extends over 13 amino acids. Here the CDR3 DNA reads TGTGCCAGCAGTGCCAGGGTTCGCTATGGCTACACCTTC. Protein product: CASSARVRYGYTF.

For this clonotype: This sequence may be a read error, since a much larger clone differs from it by one base. V is TRBV12-3 or TRBV12-4 and J is TRBJ2-7; D may be TRBD2 (5 bases). The CDR3 has 14 amino acids. V gave up 2 bases and J gave up 3 bases, with 11 bases separating them. CDR3 sequence (DNA): TGTGCCAGCAGTTTAAGAGGGATCTACTACGAGCAGTACTTC. This gives the protein CASSLRGIYYEQYF.

The V gene is TRBV6-5, the J gene TRBJ1-1, with a tentative D call TRBD1 (5 bases). The CDR3 covers 14 residues. The V end lost 2 bases, the J end lost 7 bases, and 14 bases lay between the germline ends. The V gene's germline CDR1 is MNHEY and CDR2 SVGAGI. CDR3 loop: CASSYLGRDDEAFF. The CDR3 nucleotides read TGTGCCAGCAGTTACCTGGGCAGGGACGATGAAGCTTTCTTT.

The chain employs TRBV29-1 and TRBJ2-2; 7 bases fit TRBD2. J was trimmed by 2 bases and V by 5 bases; bases with no gene match: 5. This CDR3 has 14 residues. Germline CDR1 reads SQVTM; CDR2 reads ANQGSEA. CDR3 residues: CSVLGGGNTGELFF. Written as DNA, the CDR3 is TGCAGCGTTCTAGGCGGGGGAAACACCGGGGAGCTGTTTTTT.

The V call is TRBV18, the J call TRBJ2-1; D unclear. Germline loops: CDR1 KGHSH, CDR2 LQKENI. Trimming took 3 bases from V and 3 from J, leaving 18 bases between them. The CDR3 sequence is 17 residues long. DNA of the CDR3: TGTGCCAGCTCACCTTCTGGCGGCTCCTCCCTCTACAATGAGCAGTTCTTC. Translation gives CASSPSGGSSLYNEQFF.

For this clonotype: An end of the junction differs from the germline gene, which may be a read error. V gene TRBV5-1 combines with J gene TRBJ2-5; D is possibly TRBD1 or TRBD2 (6 bases each). Germline lookup yields CDR1 SGHRS and CDR2 YFSETQ. The CDR3 runs 13 residues. The CDR3 nucleotides are TGTGCCAGCAGCTTAGAGGGGGGCGAGACCCAGTACTTC. This encodes CASSLEGGETQYF.

This clonotype has just one count. This chain uses TRBV4-1 with TRBJ2-3, with 13 nucleotides matching TRBD2. CDR1 is MGHRA and CDR2 is YSYEKL in the germline V gene. V was clipped by 0 bases and J by 2 bases; unmatched bases: 11. This CDR3 region has 20 residues. The DNA for the CDR3 is TGCGCCAGCAGCCAAGATCGTGGACAAGGGACTAGCGGGAACACAGATACGCAGTATTTT. This codes for CASSQDRGQGTSGNTDTQYF.